Below, 29 T cell receptor beta chains from the same sample are listed, as sequenced in a study of STAT5B mutations in CD4+ large granular lymphocyte leukemia. Sequenced by immunoSEQ multiplex PCR; TCRdb stores in-frame clones only, minus some. The sample yields about 18,000 clones, 84% seen once. Sequenced sample: CD4+ T cells from blood buffy coats. The receptors come from a human donor in good health.

The chain couples TRBV6-1 to TRBJ1-2; D uncertain. Looked up from germline, CDR1 is MNHNS and CDR2 is SASEGT. This CDR3 region has 11 residues. Trimming stripped 4 bases from V and 4 bases from J, with 4 bases between. This CDR3 reads CASSVGYGYTF. The CDR3 coding sequence is TGTGCCAGCAGTGTTGGCTATGGCTACACCTTC.

This sequence joins TRBV6-1 and TRBJ2-3; 8 positions agree with TRBD1. Germline CDR1 MNHNS, CDR2 SASEGT. CDR3 size: 12 residues. The V gene end was trimmed by 4 bases and the J gene end by 7 bases; junction bases not matched to a gene: 1. The CDR3 DNA reads as TGTGCCAGCAGTGGACAGGGGAATACGCAGTATTTT. Translated: CASSGQGNTQYF.

This chain links TRBV18 with TRBJ2-1; 10 positions agree with TRBD2. The CDR3 runs 15 residues. CDR1 is KGHSH, CDR2 LQKENI, per germline. J lost 6 bases, V lost 3 bases, and 5 bases had no gene match. The chain's CDR3 is CASSPLAGVRNEQFF. Here the CDR3 DNA reads TGTGCCAGCTCACCCCTAGCGGGAGTACGCAATGAGCAGTTCTTC.

The gene calls are TRBV6-1 and TRBJ2-5; D is possibly TRBD1 (6 bases). The length of the CDR3 is 15 residues. Trimming took off 4 bases at V and 3 bases at J, with 15 bases between the two ends. Germline CDR1 is MNHNS and CDR2 is SASEGT. The CDR3 DNA reads TGTGCCAGCAGTGTATTAACGGGGACAAAAGAGACCCAGTACTTC. This sequence encodes CASSVLTGTKETQYF.

This clone has a single count. V usage is TRBV4-1 and J usage is TRBJ2-3; D unclear. The CDR3 spans 12 residues. Germline CDR1 reads MGHRA; CDR2 reads YSYEKL. The V and J ends lost 0 bases and 9 bases respectively, with 7 bases between them. The CDR3 loop is CASSQDSPTQYF. The CDR3 DNA is TGCGCCAGCAGCCAAGATTCTCCAACGCAGTATTTT.

This CDR3 reads CASSFAGTAADTQYF. The CDR3 DNA reads as TGTGCCAGCAGCTTCGCCGGGACAGCGGCAGATACGCAGTATTTT. This chain joins TRBV11-2 and TRBJ2-3; 7 bases are a match to TRBD1. The germline V gene has CDR1 SGHAT and CDR2 FQNNGV. This CDR3 is 15 amino acids long. Trimming removed 3 bases from V and 4 bases from J; junction bases left unmatched: 7.

The chain employs TRBV2 and TRBJ1-1; 7 bases fit TRBD1. CDR3 length equals 13 residues. V was pared by 6 bases and J by 1 base, with 2 bases of the junction left unmatched. The germline V gene has CDR1 SNHLY and CDR2 FYNNEI. For the CDR3, the DNA is TGTGCCAGCAGGGGACAGCAGAACACTGAAGCTTTCTTT. Its translation: CASRGQQNTEAFF.

V usage is TRBV19 and J usage is TRBJ1-2, with D unclear. CDR3 size: 15 residues. V lost 4 bases and J 1 base, leaving 13 bases between the germline ends. Germline assignment: CDR1 LNHDA and CDR2 SQIVND (reference sequence). CDR3 sequence reads: CASSSVNSLNYGYTF. The CDR3 DNA follows: TGTGCCAGTAGTAGTGTAAACAGCCTTAACTATGGCTACACCTTC.

The V gene is TRBV30, the J gene TRBJ2-3; D gene unclear. The V and J ends lost 4 bases and 2 bases respectively, with 10 bases between them. The CDR3 totals 13 residues. The germline gives CDR1 GTSNPN, CDR2 SVGIG (reference sequence). The CDR3 protein is CAWTLGPTDTQYF. The CDR3 coding sequence is TGTGCCTGGACCCTAGGACCCACAGATACGCAGTATTTT. The whole variable domain, filled in from reference TRBV30 and TRBJ2-3, reads SQTIHQWPATLVQPVGSPLSLECTVEGTSNPNLYWYRQAAGRGLQLLFYSVGIGQISSEVPQNLSASRPQDRQFILSSKKLLLSDSGFYLCAWTLGPTDTQYFGPGTRLTVL.

There are a few counts of this clone. The chain carries TRBV19 and TRBJ2-2; the match to TRBD2 covers 9 bases. This CDR3 contains 17 residues. J lost 0 bases, V lost 7 bases, and 9 bases had no gene match. Germline lookup yields CDR1 LNHDA and CDR2 SQIVND (reference sequence). For the CDR3, the DNA is TGTGCCAGTATTAAAGCGGGAGGCCACACGAACACCGGGGAGCTGTTTTTT. Its protein product is CASIKAGGHTNTGELFF. The entire variable domain, with the rest obtained from reference TRBV19 and TRBJ2-2, is as follows: DGGITQSPKYLFRKEGQNVTLSCEQNLNHDAMYWYRQDPGQGLRLIYYSQIVNDFQKGDIAEGYSVSREKKESFPLTVTSAQKNPTAFYLCASIKAGGHTNTGELFFGEGSRLTVL.

The chain employs TRBV10-2 and TRBJ2-4; TRBD2 matches 8 bases. Germline trimming cut 0 bases from V and 3 bases from J; bases unmatched to any gene: 7. CDR1 is WSHSY and CDR2 is SAAADI in the germline V gene. This CDR3 has 17 residues. CDR3 sequence reads: CASSESILAAGKNIQYF. The CDR3 DNA follows: TGCGCCAGCAGTGAGTCGATACTAGCGGCGGGCAAAAACATTCAGTACTTC.

The V and J genes are TRBV15 and TRBJ1-5; 9 bases align to TRBD1. The CDR3 extends over 15 amino acids. Germline V CDR1 and CDR2: LNHNV, YYDKDF (reference sequence). J was trimmed by 6 bases and V by 0 bases; bases with no gene match: 3. The chain's CDR3 is CATSRDDRGSQPQHF. CDR3 DNA: TGTGCCACCAGCAGAGACGACAGGGGGAGTCAGCCCCAGCATTTT.

This chain links TRBV11-2 with TRBJ2-7; 10 bases match TRBD2. The CDR3 loop spans 17 amino acids. CDR1 and CDR2 from the germline V gene are SGHAT and FQNNGV. The ends lost 5 bases at V and 3 bases at J; junction bases unmatched: 13. This chain's CDR3 is CASSLGTSASGNYEQYF. Written as DNA, the CDR3 is TGTGCCAGCAGCCTAGGGACTAGCGCCTCCGGGAACTACGAGCAGTACTTC.

This clone was seen only once. V gene TRBV7-9 combines with J gene TRBJ2-3; 10 bases align to TRBD1. The CDR3 length is 15 residues. Per germline, CDR1 SEHNR and CDR2 FQNEAQ (reference sequence). V lost 4 bases, J lost 4 bases, and 5 bases stayed unmatched. The CDR3 nucleotides read TGTGCCAGCAGCTCAATTGGACAGGGGGCAGATACGCAGTATTTT. It yields the protein CASSSIGQGADTQYF.

The chain links TRBV4-2 to TRBJ2-5, with D possibly TRBD1 on 5 matching bases. Trimming removed 0 bases at V and 4 bases at J, with 12 bases between. Germline-derived CDR1 and CDR2 are LGHNA and YNFKEQ. The CDR3 has 15 amino acids. The CDR3 coding sequence is TGTGCCAGCAGCCAAGAGGGCAGGGAAGGAGAGACCCAGTACTTC. Its protein product is CASSQEGREGETQYF.

The chain carries TRBV6-4 and TRBJ2-1, with 10 bases lining up with TRBD1. V trimming: 5 bases; J trimming: 3 bases; junction bases outside the gene matches: 1. Germline lookup yields CDR1 MRHNA and CDR2 SNTAGT. This CDR3 comprises 14 residues. CDR3 sequence reads: CASSRTGGYNEQFF. The DNA of the CDR3 is TGTGCCAGCAGTCGGACAGGGGGCTACAATGAGCAGTTCTTC.

The V and J genes are TRBV28 and TRBJ1-2; 9 nucleotides match TRBD1. J gave up 8 bases and V 2 bases, and 3 bases lay outside the gene matches. The germline V gene has CDR1 MDHEN and CDR2 SYDVKM. The CDR3 covers 13 residues. CDR3 region: CASSLTTGGGYTF. In DNA form, the CDR3 reads TGTGCCAGCAGTTTAACGACAGGGGGGGGCTACACCTTC.

This clone was seen once. The chain's CDR3 is CASSETGTGTQRRYF. Here the CDR3 DNA reads TGTGCCAGCAGTGAAACCGGGACTGGGACCCAAAGGAGGTACTTC. The chain links TRBV25-1 to TRBJ2-7, with D possibly matching TRBD2 (6 bases). Germline V gives CDR1 MGHDK, CDR2 SYGVNS. The CDR3 totals 15 residues. V was trimmed by 2 bases and J by 12 bases, leaving 23 bases between them.

CDR3 coding DNA: TGTGCCAGCAGCTCCGAGGGCAGGGGGGAAAAACTGTTTTTT. Translated: CASSSEGRGEKLFF. The V gene is TRBV5-4, the J gene TRBJ1-4, with 7 nucleotides matching TRBD1. Germline-derived CDR1 and CDR2 are SGHNT and YYREEE (reference sequence). The J segment lost 8 bases and the V segment lost 3 bases, leaving 7 bases of the junction unmatched. The CDR3 is 14 residues long.

The V call is TRBV6-5, the J call TRBJ2-1, with 9 bases that match TRBD2. The CDR3 is 16 amino acids. V shed 4 bases, J shed 3 bases, and the junction held 7 bases outside the gene matches. Germline assignment: CDR1 MNHEY and CDR2 SVGAGI. For the CDR3, the DNA is TGTGCCAGCAGTTGGGCCCCAGCGGGAGGCTACAATGAGCAGTTCTTC. Translation: CASSWAPAGGYNEQFF.

The chain employs TRBV6-6 and TRBJ1-1, with 9 bases lining up with TRBD1. The CDR3 has 15 amino acids. The germline gives CDR1 MNHNY, CDR2 SVGAGI (reference sequence). Trimming removed 5 bases from V and 4 bases from J; junction bases left unmatched: 8. CDR3 residues: CASSPGDRVGTEAFF. In DNA form, the CDR3 reads TGTGCCAGCAGTCCAGGGGACAGGGTGGGCACTGAAGCTTTCTTT.

The chain carries TRBV30 and TRBJ2-5; D is perhaps TRBD2 (5 bases). Germline values: CDR1 GTSNPN, CDR2 SVGIG (reference sequence). Trimming cost V 2 bases and J 13 bases, with 17 bases left between them. This CDR3 is 12 amino acids long. This CDR3 reads CAWSPTLAGMYF. The CDR3 nucleotides are TGTGCCTGGAGTCCCACTTTGGCCGGGATGTACTTC.

CDR3: CASSYTRDRGLTEAFF. The CDR3 DNA is TGCGCCAGCAGTTATACCCGGGACAGGGGTCTCACTGAAGCTTTCTTT. The gene calls are TRBV10-1 and TRBJ1-1; 10 bases line up with TRBD1. The trim removed 5 bases at V and 4 bases at J, leaving 10 bases unmatched. Germline CDR1 is WNHNN and CDR2 is SYGVQD (reference sequence). The CDR3 totals 16 residues.

The chain carries TRBV2 and TRBJ1-5, with D unclear. The CDR3 extends over 12 amino acids. CDR1 and CDR2 from the germline V gene are SNHLY and FYNNEI. Deletions cut 6 bases from V and 4 bases from J, with 7 bases between. The CDR3 region is CASSLFNQPQHF. DNA for the CDR3: TGTGCCAGCAGCCTGTTTAATCAGCCCCAGCATTTT.

The chain combines TRBV18 with TRBJ2-7; perhaps TRBD2 as D (6 bases). The CDR3 runs 12 residues. CDR1 and CDR2 (germline): KGHSH, LQKENI. Trimming left V 4 bases short and J 4 bases short, with 8 bases between. The CDR3 DNA reads TGTGCCAGCTCACACCGGGAGTACGAGCAGTACTTC. Protein sequence: CASSHREYEQYF.

This chain links TRBV30 with TRBJ2-3; D unclear. The CDR3 has 14 residues. V was trimmed by 3 bases and J by 4 bases, leaving 14 bases between them. Germline values: CDR1 GTSNPN, CDR2 SVGIG (reference sequence). CDR3 nucleotide sequence: TGTGCCTGGAGCAAAAGGGCGAGGCCAGATACGCAGTATTTT. Amino acid sequence: CAWSKRARPDTQYF.

The V gene is TRBV4-2, the J gene TRBJ2-3; weak D call: TRBD1 (8 bases). CDR3 size: 19 residues. Germline V CDR1 and CDR2: LGHNA, YNFKEQ. V was trimmed by 4 bases and J by 5 bases, leaving 28 bases between them. The CDR3 protein is CASSRLVGAETGEGDTQYF. CDR3 in DNA: TGTGCCAGCAGCCGCCTCGTTGGCGCGGAGACAGGGGAGGGAGATACGCAGTATTTT.

The J gene is TRBJ1-4, the V gene TRBV6-5; no clear D gene. CDR1 MNHEY and CDR2 SVGAGI come from the germline V gene. This CDR3 is 14 amino acids long. The V and J ends lost 0 bases and 6 bases respectively, with 8 bases between them. The CDR3 here is CASSYSSTHEKLFF. In DNA form, the CDR3 reads TGTGCCAGCAGTTACTCGTCTACGCATGAAAAACTGTTTTTT.

The CDR3 DNA follows: TGTGCCAGTAGCGTCGGGGCCCAAGGTCGCGTGGACTATGGAAGCAATGAGCAGTTCTTC. It translates to CASSVGAQGRVDYGSNEQFF. V usage is TRBV19 and J usage is TRBJ2-1; tentative D call: TRBD2 (6 bases). Germline V gene sequence: CDR1 LNHDA, CDR2 SQIVND (reference sequence). There are 20 residues in the CDR3. The germline V and J ends were trimmed by 6 bases and 6 bases, with 33 bases remaining between them. Combining the CDR3 with reference TRBV19 and TRBJ2-1 gives the whole variable domain DGGITQSPKYLFRKEGQNVTLSCEQNLNHDAMYWYRQDPGQGLRLIYYSQIVNDFQKGDIAEGYSVSREKKESFPLTVTSAQKNPTAFYLCASSVGAQGRVDYGSNEQFFGPGTRLTVL.